The 8 T cell receptor beta chains below were found in one sample sequenced in a study of shared clonotypes between healthy human individuals. As defined, naive CD8 cells were CD45RO-negative and positively selected for CCR7, with terminally differentiated effector memory CD45RA+ cells excluded. The assay was immunoSEQ multiplex PCR, and TCRdb's table has in-frame clones only and misses some. The table records approximately 740,000 clones, 85% to 95% of them present only once. Sequenced: naive CD8+ T cells sorted from blood. The receptors derive from a man aged 25-45 years in good health.

Note on this clone: A read error may account for a junction end that differs from germline. The chain uses TRBV5-1 and TRBJ2-7, with no clear D. The V gene's germline CDR1 is SGHRS and CDR2 YFSETQ. The CDR3 spans 13 residues. CDR3 sequence (DNA): TGTGCCAGCAGCGTCGCAGCCCACTACGAGCAGTACTTC. Its protein is CASSVAAHYEQYF.

The V and J genes are TRBV7-9 and TRBJ2-1; TRBD2 agrees at 10 bases. Unmatched junction bases numbered 13, after V lost 4 bases and J lost 7 bases. The CDR3 runs 17 residues. The germline V gene has CDR1 SEHNR and CDR2 FQNEAQ (reference sequence). The DNA for the CDR3 is TGTGCCAGCAGCTCCCCCCCCCTAGCGGGAGCTTGGAATGAGCAGTTCTTC. Its protein product is CASSSPPLAGAWNEQFF. Combining the CDR3 with reference TRBV7-9 and TRBJ2-1 gives the whole variable domain DTGVSQNPRHKITKRGQNVTFRCDPISEHNRLYWYRQTLGQGPEFLTYFQNEAQLEKSRLLSDRFSAERPKGSFSTLEIQRTEQGDSAMYLCASSSPPLAGAWNEQFFGPGTRLTVL.

J is TRBJ1-2 and V is TRBV29-1, with 9 bases fitting TRBD1. Germline loops: CDR1 SQVTM, CDR2 ANQGSEA. The CDR3 covers 13 residues. With V trimmed by 6 bases and J by 3 bases, 5 bases remained unmatched. The CDR3 sequence: CSVPGQGDYGYTF. As DNA, the CDR3 is TGCAGCGTCCCGGGACAGGGAGACTATGGCTACACCTTC.

V is TRBV7-9 and J is TRBJ2-1; the D gene could be TRBD1 or TRBD2 (5 bases each). The CDR3 is made up of 18 amino acids. V lost 1 base and J lost 1, with 17 bases in between. Germline CDR1 is SEHNR and CDR2 is FQNEAQ (reference sequence). The CDR3 protein is CASSLVDTGTGSYNEQFF. DNA of the CDR3: TGTGCCAGCAGCTTAGTGGATACCGGGACCGGATCCTACAATGAGCAGTTCTTC.

The chain combines TRBV11-2 with TRBJ2-7; 9 nucleotides align to TRBD2. From germline, CDR1 is SGHAT and CDR2 FQNNGV. This CDR3 is built from 17 residues. The trim removed 6 bases at V and 2 bases at J, leaving 14 bases unmatched. The CDR3 sequence is CASRSSSGLAGPYEQYF. The CDR3 nucleotides read TGTGCCAGCAGGTCCTCGTCAGGGCTAGCGGGACCCTACGAGCAGTACTTC. Using reference TRBV11-2 and TRBJ2-7 for the parts outside the CDR3, the full variable domain is EAGVAQSPRYKIIEKRQSVAFWCNPISGHATLYWYQQILGQGPKLLIQFQNNGVVDDSQLPKDRFSAERLKGVDSTLKIQPAKLEDSAVYLCASRSSSGLAGPYEQYFGPGTRLTVT.

This clone was found once. This chain links TRBV6-6 with TRBJ2-2, with D uncertain. Germline-derived CDR1 and CDR2 are MNHNY and SVGAGI (reference sequence). The CDR3 consists of 13 residues. V lost 0 bases to trimming and J lost 7 bases, with 6 bases between them. CDR3 region: CASSYSNLGELFF. Here the CDR3 DNA reads TGTGCCAGCAGTTACTCGAATCTCGGGGAGCTGTTTTTT.

The gene calls are TRBV4-2 and TRBJ2-5; D is perhaps TRBD1 (5 bases). This CDR3 spans 15 amino acids. Germline V gene data show CDR1 as LGHNA and CDR2 as YNFKEQ. V was pared by 1 base and J by 4 bases, with 13 bases between. CDR3 coding DNA: TGTGCCAGCAGCCAAGGGGCAGGGATGGCAGAGACCCAGTACTTC. It encodes CASSQGAGMAETQYF.

The V and J genes are TRBV4-1 and TRBJ1-5, with D unclear. This CDR3 contains 15 residues. Trimming removed 4 bases from V and 0 bases from J, with 10 bases in between. Germline V gives CDR1 MGHRA, CDR2 YSYEKL. CDR3 sequence (DNA): TGCGCCAGCAGCCCAGCGGACTCTAGCAATCAGCCCCAGCATTTT. Its protein product is CASSPADSSNQPQHF.